Shown below are 15 T cell receptor beta chains from a single sample sequenced in a study of shared clonotypes between healthy human individuals. Generated by immunoSEQ multiplex PCR, the TCRdb table keeps only in-frame clones and is missing some. The sample lists 2 million to 2.5 million clones, approximately 93% occurring once. The sample comprised naive CD4+ T cells from PBMCs. The subset denotes: CD45RA+ positively selected. The receptors come from a man aged 18 to 30 in good health. Some clones in this sample may be carry-over from other donors' samples.

With respect to this clone: At the DNA level, this CDR3 is encoded by other sequences in the same sample as well. CDR3 in amino acids: CASSIQTGVQETQYF. CDR3 in DNA: TGTGCCAGCAGCATTCAGACAGGAGTCCAAGAGACCCAGTACTTC. J is TRBJ2-5 and V is TRBV4-2, with D maybe TRBD1 (6 bases). The V end was cut by 5 bases, the J end by 1 base, with 14 bases between. Germline CDR1 is LGHNA and CDR2 is YNFKEQ. The CDR3 is 15 amino acids.

The V and J genes are TRBV6-6 and TRBJ1-1, with D unresolved. Germline V gene sequence: CDR1 MNHNY, CDR2 SVGAGI (reference sequence). The V gene lost 4 bases and the J gene lost 4 bases, with 16 bases spanning the gap. This CDR3 is built from 15 residues. The CDR3 nucleotides read TGTGCCAGCAGTTCCCCCGAGTCGGCGGGCACTGAAGCTTTCTTT. Residues: CASSSPESAGTEAFF.

A remark on this clone: The same CDR3 can be traced to other DNA sequences in this sample. CDR3 region: CASSTPQETQYF. The CDR3 region has the DNA TGTGCCAGCAGTACCCCTCAAGAGACCCAGTACTTC. The chain joins TRBV6-6 to TRBJ2-5; no definite D call. The ends were cut back, 5 bases at V and 2 bases at J, with 6 bases in the middle. Germline V lookup: CDR1 MNHNY, CDR2 SVGAGI (reference sequence). The CDR3 has 12 amino acids.

This chain uses TRBV28 with TRBJ2-7; D may be TRBD1 or TRBD2 (5 bases each). Germline CDR1 is MDHEN and CDR2 is SYDVKM. Trimming shortened V by 5 bases and J by 7 bases, and 21 bases separated the two germline ends. This CDR3 spans 15 amino acids. CDR3 DNA: TGTGCCAGCAGTCTTGGGGACCTTACAGGTTGGGAGCAGTACTTC. Translation gives CASSLGDLTGWEQYF.

The chain uses TRBV9 and TRBJ2-7; 9 bases map to TRBD2. The length of the CDR3 is 15 residues. Germline V gene data show CDR1 as SGDLS and CDR2 as YYNGEE. V dropped 0 bases and J dropped 4; count of bases not matched to a gene: 5. The DNA for the CDR3 is TGTGCCAGCAGCGTAGCGTCTAGCGGGAAGTACGAGCAGTACTTC. It specifies CASSVASSGKYEQYF.

The chain employs TRBV30 and TRBJ2-1; 10 bases map to TRBD1. Germline assignment: CDR1 GTSNPN and CDR2 SVGIG (reference sequence). CDR3 length: 17 residues. Unmatched junction bases numbered 14, after V lost 5 bases and J lost 4 bases. The CDR3 protein is CAWVRRLGDRGYNEQFF. CDR3 DNA: TGTGCCTGGGTTAGGAGGTTGGGGGACAGGGGTTACAATGAGCAGTTCTTC.

V gene TRBV18 combines with J gene TRBJ2-5; a weak D match, TRBD2 (6 bases). The CDR3 has 11 residues. V was shortened by 9 bases and J by 2 bases, with 7 bases between the two germline ends. Germline CDR1 KGHSH, CDR2 LQKENI. In DNA, the CDR3 is TGTGCCAGTGGGGGGCAAGAGACCCAGTACTTC. Translating gives CASGGQETQYF.

The chain recombines TRBV11-3 with TRBJ2-1, with 10 bases that match TRBD2. The V gene's germline CDR1 is SGHNT and CDR2 YENEEA. Trimming cost V 0 bases and J 4 bases; bases outside gene matches: 0. CDR3 length: 15 amino acids. As DNA, the CDR3 is TGTGCCAGCAGCTTAGAACTAGCGGGGTACAATGAGCAGTTCTTC. Protein product: CASSLELAGYNEQFF. Using reference TRBV11-3 and TRBJ2-1 for the parts outside the CDR3, the full variable domain is EAGVVQSPRYKIIEKKQPVAFWCNPISGHNTLYWYLQNLGQGPELLIRYENEEAVDDSQLPKDRFSAERLKGVDSTLKIQPAELGDSAVYLCASSLELAGYNEQFFGPGTRLTVL.

The rearrangement uses TRBV27 and TRBJ1-2; D not resolved. CDR3 length: 14 residues. The germline V and J ends were trimmed by 7 bases and 8 bases, with 20 bases remaining between them. Germline V gives CDR1 MNHEY, CDR2 SMNVEV (reference sequence). CDR3 amino acids: CASTSWSQAGGYTF. The CDR3 DNA follows: TGTGCCAGCACCTCCTGGAGTCAAGCGGGGGGCTACACCTTC.

The CDR3 sequence: CASSIETGGGPQHF. CDR3 DNA: TGCGCCAGCAGCATAGAGACAGGGGGGGGGCCCCAGCATTTT. V gene TRBV5-1 combines with J gene TRBJ1-5; 9 nucleotides agree with TRBD1. CDR1 is SGHRS, CDR2 YFSETQ, per germline. The V segment lost 4 bases and the J segment 9 bases; nucleotides outside the gene matches: 8. The CDR3 loop spans 14 amino acids.

The genes are TRBV7-2 and TRBJ2-1; D might be TRBD2 (6 bases). Germline V gene sequence: CDR1 SGHTA, CDR2 FQGNSA. The V and J ends lost 1 base and 7 bases respectively, with 14 bases between them. This CDR3 is built from 15 residues. The CDR3 DNA reads TGTGCCAGCAGCTTAGTGGGGCCTGGGAGGAATGAGCAGTTCTTC. Protein sequence: CASSLVGPGRNEQFF. The full variable domain, rest sourced from reference TRBV7-2 and TRBJ2-1, is GAGVSQSPSNKVTEKGKDVELRCDPISGHTALYWYRQSLGQGLEFLIYFQGNSAPDKSGLPSDRFSAERTGGSVSTLTIQRTQQEDSAVYLCASSLVGPGRNEQFFGPGTRLTVL.

The chain couples TRBV15 to TRBJ2-1; 7 positions agree with TRBD1. The CDR3 is 13 amino acids. Germline V lookup: CDR1 LNHNV, CDR2 YYDKDF (reference sequence). Trimming cost V 3 bases and J 7 bases; bases outside gene matches: 3. CDR3 nucleotides: TGTGCCACCAGCAGCGGCAGGGGGAATGAGCAGTTCTTC. The encoded protein is CATSSGRGNEQFF.

V and J are TRBV2 and TRBJ2-6; 7 bases match TRBD1. This CDR3 contains 16 residues. V was pared by 5 bases and J by 0 bases, with 4 bases of the junction left unmatched. The germline V gene has CDR1 SNHLY and CDR2 FYNNEI. CDR3 sequence reads: CASSRDRLSGANVLTF. The CDR3 region has the DNA TGTGCCAGCAGTAGGGACAGACTCTCTGGGGCCAACGTCCTGACTTTC.

V and J are TRBV6-5 and TRBJ1-1; D call uncertain. The CDR3 contains 14 residues. Germline assignment: CDR1 MNHEY and CDR2 SVGAGI. Trimming removed 0 bases at V and 0 bases at J, with 5 bases between. CDR3 region: CASSYSDVNTEAFF. In DNA, the CDR3 is TGTGCCAGCAGTTACTCGGATGTGAACACTGAAGCTTTCTTT.

Regarding this clone: The germline gene is not matched at one end of the junction; a read error may be the cause. The chain recombines TRBV9 with TRBJ1-5, with 8 positions matching TRBD1. The CDR3 length is 15 residues. Germline CDR1 and CDR2: SGDLS and YYNGEE. As DNA, the CDR3 is TGTGCCAGCAGCCCAAGCGCAGGGGGCCTACAGCACCAGCATTTT. It yields the protein CASSPSAGGLQHQHF.